This TCR beta chain was obtained from a study of T cell changes during pregnancy in multiple sclerosis. Some clones are missing from TCRdb's copy, which holds only in-frame ones; the method was immunoSEQ multiplex PCR. The sample has tens of thousands of clones, about 94% seen once. The sequence was obtained from a female donor in good health, enrolled as a control in a pregnancy study. Sample: peripheral blood, taken in the first trimester of pregnancy.

The CDR3, as DNA: TGTGCCAGCAGCTTAGGGGGACAGGGTAATGAGCAGTTCTTC. Its translation: CASSLGGQGNEQFF. This sequence joins TRBV7-8 and TRBJ2-1; 9 bases match TRBD1. The CDR3 is 14 amino acids. In germline, CDR1 is SGHVS, CDR2 FQNEAQ. Trimming removed 1 base from V and 7 bases from J; junction bases left unmatched: 2.